What follows are 24 T cell receptor beta chains derived from one specimen sequenced in a study of T cell clonality in common variable immunodeficiency. Profiled with immunoSEQ multiplex PCR; TCRdb holds only in-frame clones, not every one. The sample is made up of 35,000 to 50,000 clones, none counted only once. The sample consisted of peripheral blood mononuclear cells. These receptors originate from a person between 18 and 75 years old in good health.

This clone has at least ten counts. The read halts 3 residues ahead of the CDR3 end, with the missing end drawn from the germline J gene. The chain has TRBV20-1 and TRBJ1-2; 11 bases align to TRBD1. The CDR3 is 15 amino acids. Germline lookup yields CDR1 DFQATT and CDR2 SNEGSKA (reference sequence). Germline trimming cut 5 bases from V and 6 bases from J; bases unmatched to any gene: 11. The CDR3 loop is CSARPGTGGYDGYTF. The DNA read from the CDR3 is TGCAGTGCTCGCCCCGGGACAGGGGGTTACGATGGC.

This clone was recorded at least ten times. The read halts 3 residues ahead of the CDR3 end, with the missing end drawn from the germline J gene. The rearrangement joins TRBV5-4 to TRBJ2-3; D possibly corresponds to TRBD2 (6 bases). The CDR3 spans 13 residues. CDR1 is SGHNT and CDR2 is YYREEE in the germline V gene (reference sequence). V lost 5 bases to trimming and J lost 3 bases, with 10 bases between them. CDR3 residues: CASRPAGTDTQYF. CDR3 DNA (partial): TGTGCCAGCAGGCCGGCGGGGACAGATACG. Combining the CDR3 with reference TRBV5-4 and TRBJ2-3 gives the whole variable domain ETGVTQSPTHLIKTRGQQVTLRCSSQSGHNTVSWYQQALGQGPQFIFQYYREEENGRGNFPPRFSGLQFPNYSSELNVNALELDDSALYLCASRPAGTDTQYFGPGTRLTVL.

This clone was seen at least ten times. The read terminates 3 residues before the CDR3 end, so the remaining end is supplied by the germline J gene. The chain joins TRBV19 to TRBJ2-1, with TRBD1 identical over 8 bases. Germline values: CDR1 LNHDA, CDR2 SQIVND (reference sequence). This CDR3 is 14 amino acids long. Trimming removed 4 bases from V and 6 bases from J; junction bases left unmatched: 5. CDR3 DNA, as far as it was read: TGTGCCAGTAGTACAGGGGGCCAAATCAATGAG. Its protein product is CASSTGGQINE. The CDR3, in full, reads CASSTGGQINEQFF.

The sample holds many counts of this clone. Read sequence stops 3 residues before the CDR3 end, and the germline J gene provides the missing end. V and J are TRBV2 and TRBJ1-5; D is ambiguous. Per the germline V gene, CDR1 is SNHLY and CDR2 is FYNNEI. The CDR3 is made up of 15 amino acids. V lost 6 bases, J lost 3 bases, and 15 bases lay in between. The CDR3 region is CASRRNRVPNQPQHF. Partial CDR3 DNA: TGTGCCAGCAGGAGAAACCGGGTCCCCAATCAGCCC.

Many counts were recorded for this clone. The CDR3 is cut off 3 residues early in the read; its end comes from the germline J gene. V is TRBV13 and J is TRBJ2-1; 7 bases map to TRBD1. Germline-derived CDR1 and CDR2 are PRHDT and FYEKMQ (reference sequence). There are 14 residues in the CDR3. Trimming took 7 bases from V and 2 from J; bases not matched to a gene: 5. The DNA read from the CDR3 is TGTGCCAGCATGCTGACAGGGCCCTACAATGAG. It translates to CASMLTGPYNE. The full CDR3 protein is CASMLTGPYNEQFF.

This clone has ten or more counts. The read ends 3 residues early relative to the CDR3; the germline J gene fills the gap. Other DNA sequences of this sample code for an identical CDR3. The chain is built from TRBV18 and TRBJ1-6, with TRBD1 identical over 10 bases. Trimming took 6 bases from V and 9 from J; bases not matched to a gene: 5. This CDR3 is built from 14 residues. Looked up from germline, CDR1 is KGHSH and CDR2 is LQKENI. Here the CDR3 reads CASSRDRGASPLHF. CDR3 DNA (partial): TGTGCCAGCTCGCGGGACAGGGGAGCTTCACCC. Based on the CDR3 plus reference TRBV18 and TRBJ1-6, the full variable domain is NAGVMQNPRHLVRRRGQEARLRCSPMKGHSHVYWYRQLPEEGLKFMVYLQKENIIDESGMPKERFSAEFPKEGPSILRIQQVVRGDSAAYFCASSRDRGASPLHFGNGTRLTVT.

About this clone: The junction does not match germline at one end; this may be a read error. The CDR3 end lies 3 residues beyond the end of the read and is filled in from the germline J gene. J is TRBJ2-3 and V is TRBV6-1; 9 bases agree with TRBD2. Germline V gene sequence: CDR1 MNHNS, CDR2 SASEGT. CDR3 length equals 16 residues. This chain's CDR3 is CASSVLAGGPTDTQYF. The CDR3 DNA, read in part, is TGTGCTAGCAGTGTCTTGGCGGGAGGGCCCACAGATACG.

This clone has a count of ten or more. The read comes to an end 3 residues before the CDR3 does, leaving the germline J gene to fill in the end. V usage is TRBV20-1 and J usage is TRBJ2-5; D is unresolved. The CDR3 length is 10 residues. The germline V and J ends were trimmed by 5 bases and 2 bases, with 3 bases remaining between them. CDR1 is DFQATT and CDR2 is SNEGSKA in the germline V gene (reference sequence). Partial CDR3 DNA: TGCAGTGCTGCGCAAGAGACC. Translated, it gives CSAAQET. The CDR3, in full, reads CSAAQETQYF.

This clone was recorded a few times. The CDR3 is CASSIRLRREGAYEQYF. The sequenced part of the CDR3 DNA is TGTGCCAGTAGTATCCGATTACGGCGGGAGGGCGCCTACGAG. The chain employs TRBV19 and TRBJ2-7, with 9 bases identical to TRBD2. The CDR3 goes on 3 residues after the read ends, and that part is filled in from the germline J gene. CDR1 is LNHDA, CDR2 SQIVND, per germline (reference sequence). V trimming: 3 bases; J trimming: 2 bases; junction bases outside the gene matches: 11. The CDR3 totals 17 residues.

This clone has at least ten counts. The read terminates 3 residues before the CDR3 end, so the remaining end is supplied by the germline J gene. V usage is TRBV19 and J usage is TRBJ2-1; TRBD2 agrees at 7 bases. Trimming at V came to 4 bases and at J to 3 bases, leaving 9 bases not matched to a gene. The CDR3 length is 16 residues. From germline, CDR1 is LNHDA and CDR2 SQIVND (reference sequence). The CDR3 here is CASSKNRDYRYNEQFF. The sequenced part of the CDR3 DNA is TGTGCCAGTAGTAAAAACCGGGACTACCGCTACAATGAG. Complete variable domain (other parts from reference TRBV19 and TRBJ2-1): DGGITQSPKYLFRKEGQNVTLSCEQNLNHDAMYWYRQDPGQGLRLIYYSQIVNDFQKGDIAEGYSVSREKKESFPLTVTSAQKNPTAFYLCASSKNRDYRYNEQFFGPGTRLTVL.

This clone was recorded many times. CDR3 protein: CASSRTVRYQETQYF. CDR3 DNA (partial): TGCGCCAGCAGCCGGACAGTTAGGTACCAAGAGACC. The rearrangement joins TRBV5-1 to TRBJ2-5, with D possibly being TRBD1 (6 bases). Read data end 3 residues before the CDR3 end; the end is taken from the germline J gene. The germline V and J ends were trimmed by 4 bases and 0 bases, with 13 bases remaining between them. The CDR3 consists of 15 residues. CDR1 and CDR2 from the germline V gene are SGHRS and YFSETQ. Supplemented by reference TRBV5-1 and TRBJ2-5, the full variable domain reads KAGVTQTPRYLIKTRGQQVTLSCSPISGHRSVSWYQQTPGQGLQFLFEYFSETQRNKGNFPGRFSGRQFSNSRSEMNVSTLELGDSALYLCASSRTVRYQETQYFGPGTRLLVL.

This clone showed up many times. Read data end 3 residues before the CDR3 end; the end is taken from the germline J gene. The chain uses TRBV2 and TRBJ2-3; D may be TRBD1 (6 bases). The CDR3 is 15 amino acids. V was trimmed by 6 bases and J by 5 bases, leaving 18 bases between them. Germline V gene lookup returns CDR1 SNHLY and CDR2 FYNNEI. CDR3 sequence reads: CASRHTGTNRDTQYF. The CDR3 DNA, read in part, is TGTGCCAGCAGGCACACCGGGACAAATAGAGATACG.

This clone was seen ten or more times. The read ends 3 residues before the CDR3 terminus; that terminus is restored from the germline J gene. The rearrangement links TRBV11-2 to TRBJ2-5; D perhaps matches TRBD1 (6 bases). Per the germline V gene, CDR1 is SGHAT and CDR2 is FQNNGV. This CDR3 has 15 amino acids. Trimming shortened V by 4 bases and J by 2 bases, and 14 bases separated the two germline ends. The covered CDR3 bases are TGTGCCAGCAGCTCCACTCCGGGACAACAAGAGACC. Encoded protein: CASSSTPGQQET. The CDR3 in full is CASSSTPGQQETQYF.

This clone was counted ten times or more. The CDR3 end is not reached by the read, which stops 3 residues before it; the germline J gene fills it in. The V gene is TRBV5-1, the J gene TRBJ1-2; D is possibly TRBD1 (5 bases). V was cut by 0 bases and J by 3 bases, with 6 bases left in between. Per germline, CDR1 SGHRS and CDR2 YFSETQ. The CDR3 is 13 amino acids. Incomplete CDR3 DNA: TGCGCCAGCAGCTTGGTCAGGGACTATGGC. Translated, it gives CASSLVRDYG. The full CDR3 sequence reads CASSLVRDYGYTF.

The table lists this clone with many counts. The read stops 3 residues short of the end of the CDR3; the missing end is completed from the germline J gene. The genes are TRBV12-3 or TRBV12-4 and TRBJ1-1, with D uncertain. Trimming removed 3 bases from V and 3 bases from J, with 8 bases in between. This CDR3 region has 13 residues. CDR3 region: CASSFFRDTEAFF. The part of the CDR3 DNA that was read is TGTGCCAGCAGTTTTTTTCGGGACACTGAA.

This clone has ten or more counts. CDR3 protein: CASSLGDRSNEKLFF. Partial CDR3 DNA: TGCGCCAGCAGCTTGGGGGACAGGAGTAATGAAAAA. The rearrangement links TRBV5-1 to TRBJ1-4, with 8 bases matching TRBD1. Read sequence stops 3 residues before the CDR3 end, and the germline J gene provides the missing end. Germline loops: CDR1 SGHRS, CDR2 YFSETQ. The ends lost 0 bases at V and 4 bases at J; junction bases unmatched: 2. This CDR3 spans 15 amino acids. The whole variable domain, filled in from reference TRBV5-1 and TRBJ1-4, reads KAGVTQTPRYLIKTRGQQVTLSCSPISGHRSVSWYQQTPGQGLQFLFEYFSETQRNKGNFPGRFSGRQFSNSRSEMNVSTLELGDSALYLCASSLGDRSNEKLFFGSGTQLSVL.

This clone occurred many times. The sequenced CDR3 bases are TGTGCCAGCAGCCAAGGGCGACATGTTAGGAATGAG. It encodes CASSQGRHVRNE. The complete CDR3 protein is CASSQGRHVRNEQFF. The V gene is TRBV3-1 (or the pseudogene TRBV3-2), the J gene TRBJ2-1; D not resolved. With the read ending 3 residues before the CDR3 end, the germline J gene is used to fill in that end. Between the trimmed V and J ends, which lost 1 base and 7 bases, there was a span of 14 bases. This CDR3 is built from 15 residues. Germline V gives CDR1 LGHDT, CDR2 YNNKEL (reference sequence).

This clone has at least ten counts. The read gets to within 3 residues of the CDR3 end, and the germline J gene fills in the rest. The V gene is TRBV5-1, the J gene TRBJ2-5, with unresolved D. The CDR3 runs 14 residues. Trimming took off 2 bases at V and 2 bases at J, with 10 bases between the two ends. Germline CDR1 is SGHRS and CDR2 is YFSETQ. The DNA read from the CDR3 is TGCGCCAGCAGCTTAGGGTATCGGCAAGAGACC. Encoded protein: CASSLGYRQET. The entire CDR3 protein is CASSLGYRQETQYF.

This clone was picked up many times. With the read ending 3 residues before the CDR3 end, the germline J gene is used to fill in that end. The chain links TRBV27 to TRBJ2-7; tentatively, D is TRBD2 (6 bases). CDR1 and CDR2 from the germline V gene are MNHEY and SMNVEV (reference sequence). The V gene lost 1 base and the J gene lost 0 bases, with 13 bases spanning the gap. CDR3 length equals 16 residues. The part of the CDR3 DNA that was read is TGTGCCAGCAGTTTATATGCTAGCGCCTACTCCTACGAG. It codes for CASSLYASAYSYE. The whole CDR3 protein is CASSLYASAYSYEQYF.

This clone appeared many times. The read gets to within 3 residues of the CDR3 end, and the germline J gene fills in the rest. The V gene is TRBV13, the J gene TRBJ1-1; possible D gene TRBD1, 5 bases. The CDR3 totals 16 residues. Germline CDR1 and CDR2: PRHDT and FYEKMQ (reference sequence). The V and J ends lost 3 bases and 5 bases respectively, with 19 bases between them. The DNA read from the CDR3 is TGTGCCAGCAGCTTTGAGGGGTATGAACGAGAGACTGAA. It specifies CASSFEGYERETE. The whole CDR3 reads CASSFEGYERETEAFF. Drawing the rest from reference TRBV13 and TRBJ1-1, the complete variable domain is AAGVIQSPRHLIKEKRETATLKCYPIPRHDTVYWYQQGPGQDPQFLISFYEKMQSDKGSIPDRFSAQQFSDYHSELNMSSLELGDSALYFCASSFEGYERETEAFFGQGTRLTVV.

This clone has at least ten counts. With the read ending 3 residues before the CDR3 end, the germline J gene is used to fill in that end. J is TRBJ2-7 and V is TRBV20-1, with D perhaps TRBD2 (5 bases). Deletions cut 0 bases from V and 0 bases from J, with 12 bases between. Germline assignment: CDR1 DFQATT and CDR2 SNEGSKA (reference sequence). This CDR3 comprises 15 residues. The CDR3 sequence: CSARDLPGSSYEQYF. The DNA read from the CDR3 is TGCAGTGCTAGAGATCTCCCGGGGAGCTCCTACGAG.

This clone came up many times. The read finishes 3 residues shy of the CDR3 end, and the germline J gene is used to complete it. This chain links TRBV7-8 with TRBJ1-4; 7 nucleotides align to TRBD1. Trimming at V came to 8 bases and at J to 8 bases, leaving 8 bases not matched to a gene. CDR3 size: 13 residues. Germline lookup yields CDR1 SGHVS and CDR2 FQNEAQ. Here the CDR3 reads CASRRQGGEKLFF. The CDR3 bases that were read are TGTGCCAGCCGCCGACAGGGCGGAGAAAAA.

As to this clone: Read data end 3 residues before the CDR3 end; the end is taken from the germline J gene. The genes are TRBV18 and TRBJ2-4; a weak D match, TRBD1 (8 bases). This CDR3 is 14 amino acids long. Per the germline V gene, CDR1 is KGHSH and CDR2 is LQKENI. CDR3 in amino acids: CASSLQTGDYGQYF. Partial CDR3 DNA: TGTGCCAGCTCACTCCAGACAGGGGACTATGGT.

This clone was counted at least ten times. From the germline J gene comes the end of the CDR3, since the read stops 3 residues before it. V usage is TRBV4-2 and J usage is TRBJ2-3; D is unclear. Trimming stripped 2 bases from V and 4 bases from J, with 10 bases between. The CDR3 is 14 amino acids. Germline V gives CDR1 LGHNA, CDR2 YNFKEQ. CDR3 residues: CASSQSPAPDTQYF. The sequenced part of the CDR3 DNA is TGTGCCAGCAGCCAAAGTCCCGCGCCAGATACG.